This entry lists 16 T cell receptor beta chains sequenced from one sample in a study of shared T cell receptors in the human thymus. Assay: immunoSEQ multiplex PCR; the TCRdb copy retains only in-frame clones and omits some. The sample contains about 710,000 clones, 70% to 90% of which appear only once. This sample also appeared in a second study, on human thymus T cells.

Sequencing was carried out using thymocytes. These TCRs come from a boy younger than two with a congenital heart defect.

This chain links TRBV28 with TRBJ1-1; tentatively, D is TRBD1 (6 bases). The germline V and J ends were trimmed by 5 bases and 3 bases, with 10 bases remaining between them. Germline CDR1 is MDHEN and CDR2 is SYDVKM. The CDR3 length is 13 residues. The CDR3 DNA reads as TGTGCCAGCAGTGCAGGGGCCTACACTGAAGCTTTCTTT. It translates to CASSAGAYTEAFF.

The V call is TRBV7-2, the J call TRBJ2-1, with D perhaps TRBD1 (5 bases). The CDR3 runs 13 residues. The germline V gene encodes CDR1 SGHTA and CDR2 FQGNSA. Trimming cost V 5 bases and J 8 bases, with 13 bases left between them. The CDR3: CASSDGHLDEQFF. Here the CDR3 DNA reads TGTGCCAGCAGCGACGGACATTTGGATGAGCAGTTCTTC.

The rearrangement joins TRBV2 to TRBJ2-1; 13 bases map to TRBD2. Germline CDR1 and CDR2: SNHLY and FYNNEI. After removal of 6 bases from V and 9 bases from J, the junction contained 14 bases not matched to a gene. CDR3 length: 17 residues. The CDR3 DNA reads TGTGCCAGCAGCCCATCAACTAGCGGGAGGGCCGTGGGTGAGCAGTTCTTC. Translation gives CASSPSTSGRAVGEQFF.

This chain links TRBV11-2 with TRBJ2-3; 9 nucleotides line up with TRBD1. The germline CDR1 and CDR2 sequences are SGHAT and FQNNGV. This CDR3 is built from 17 residues. The V segment lost 1 base and the J segment 4 bases; nucleotides outside the gene matches: 9. This chain's CDR3 is CASSLGKDRGSADTQYF. The CDR3 DNA sequence: TGTGCCAGCAGCTTAGGCAAGGACAGGGGTTCGGCAGATACGCAGTATTTT.

The rearrangement joins TRBV4-1 to TRBJ2-5, with 8 bases that match TRBD2. Germline lookup yields CDR1 MGHRA and CDR2 YSYEKL. J gave up 4 bases and V 0 bases, and 4 bases lay outside the gene matches. This CDR3 has 15 amino acids. The chain's CDR3 is CASSQDRLALETQYF. The CDR3, as DNA: TGCGCCAGCAGCCAAGACAGACTAGCGTTAGAGACCCAGTACTTC.

V is TRBV19 and J is TRBJ1-5, with a weak D call TRBD1 (6 bases). Germline CDR1 and CDR2: LNHDA and SQIVND (reference sequence). CDR3 length: 17 residues. V lost 6 bases and J lost 0, with 18 bases in between. This chain's CDR3 is CASSIPPYRDSNQPQHF. The CDR3 DNA is TGTGCCAGTAGCATCCCCCCTTACAGGGATAGCAATCAGCCCCAGCATTTT.

The DNA of the CDR3 is TGCGCCAGCAGATTAAACTCTGGGGCCAACGTCCTGACTTTC. Residues: CASRLNSGANVLTF. The V and J genes are TRBV5-1 and TRBJ2-6; D is uncertain. This CDR3 is 14 amino acids long. CDR1 and CDR2 from the germline V gene are SGHRS and YFSETQ. V was cut by 5 bases and J by 0 bases, with 6 bases left in between.

The V call is TRBV20-1, the J call TRBJ1-1; D unresolved. The V gene lost 6 bases and the J gene lost 8 bases, with 7 bases spanning the gap. The CDR3 length is 9 residues. The germline CDR1 and CDR2 sequences are DFQATT and SNEGSKA (reference sequence). The CDR3: CSAQLEAFF. The DNA for the CDR3 is TGCAGTGCCCAACTCGAAGCTTTCTTT.

The chain uses TRBV29-1 and TRBJ2-5; D is ambiguous. The CDR3 is 12 residues long. Deletions cut 2 bases from V and 2 bases from J, with 6 bases between. The germline V gene encodes CDR1 SQVTM and CDR2 ANQGSEA. CDR3 DNA sequence: TGCAGCGTTGAATACAGACAAGAGACCCAGTACTTC. Its translation: CSVEYRQETQYF.

With regard to this clone: Because the CDR3 is missing its conserved closing phenylalanine or tryptophan, this is likely a read error. The chain is built from TRBV10-3 and TRBJ1-1, with TRBD1 matching 9 bases. This CDR3 has 13 amino acids. Germline-derived CDR1 and CDR2 are ENHRY and SYGVKD. Losses at the gene ends were 10 bases for V and 3 bases for J; bases not matched to a gene: 6. The CDR3 spells CATGQGRDTEAFL. The CDR3 region has the DNA TGTGCCACCGGACAGGGGAGGGACACTGAAGCTTTCCTT.

The chain couples TRBV27 to TRBJ2-7, with TRBD1 identical over 8 bases. With V trimmed by 4 bases and J by 3 bases, 5 bases remained unmatched. CDR1 and CDR2 from the germline V gene are MNHEY and SMNVEV (reference sequence). The CDR3 runs to 14 residues. The CDR3 coding sequence is TGTGCCAGCAGTTCAGGGGGCCCTCTCTACGAGCAGTACTTC. Translated: CASSSGGPLYEQYF.

The V and J genes are TRBV20-1 and TRBJ2-7; 9 bases match TRBD1. V was clipped by 5 bases and J by 9 bases; unmatched bases: 5. From germline, CDR1 is DFQATT and CDR2 SNEGSKA (reference sequence). CDR3 length: 11 amino acids. The CDR3 loop reads CSASGTGLQYF. In nucleotides, the CDR3 is TGCAGTGCTTCCGGGACAGGGTTGCAGTACTTC.

The J gene is TRBJ1-2, the V gene TRBV6-6, with 7 bases aligning to TRBD1. V dropped 5 bases and J dropped 7; count of bases not matched to a gene: 13. CDR3 size: 15 residues. CDR1 MNHNY and CDR2 SVGAGI come from the germline V gene (reference sequence). The CDR3 DNA follows: TGTGCCAGCAGTGCCTCCGGGACAGACATCTGTGGCTACACCTTC. Protein sequence: CASSASGTDICGYTF.

J is TRBJ1-5 and V is TRBV27; 9 nucleotides match TRBD1. The CDR3 consists of 15 residues. With V trimmed by 4 bases and J by 1 base, 2 bases remained unmatched. Germline V gives CDR1 MNHEY, CDR2 SMNVEV (reference sequence). The CDR3 here is CASSSQGASNQPQHF. In DNA, the CDR3 is TGTGCCAGCAGTTCACAGGGGGCGAGCAATCAGCCCCAGCATTTT.

The rearrangement joins TRBV5-1 to TRBJ2-5, with D possibly being TRBD1 (6 bases). V gave up 1 base and J gave up 4 bases, with 11 bases separating them. CDR1 is SGHRS and CDR2 is YFSETQ in the germline V gene. This CDR3 region has 14 residues. In DNA, the CDR3 is TGCGCCAGCAGCTTGATGGGGGCGAGAGAGACCCAGTACTTC. Residues: CASSLMGARETQYF.

CDR3 coding DNA: TGTGCCAGCAGTTTAAGAGGGTTTCCCTACACCGGGGAGCTGTTTTTT. Protein: CASSLRGFPYTGELFF. The chain carries TRBV27 and TRBJ2-2; possibly TRBD2 for D (5 bases). Germline V gives CDR1 MNHEY, CDR2 SMNVEV (reference sequence). Deletions cut 2 bases from V and 3 bases from J, with 13 bases between. The CDR3 contains 16 residues.